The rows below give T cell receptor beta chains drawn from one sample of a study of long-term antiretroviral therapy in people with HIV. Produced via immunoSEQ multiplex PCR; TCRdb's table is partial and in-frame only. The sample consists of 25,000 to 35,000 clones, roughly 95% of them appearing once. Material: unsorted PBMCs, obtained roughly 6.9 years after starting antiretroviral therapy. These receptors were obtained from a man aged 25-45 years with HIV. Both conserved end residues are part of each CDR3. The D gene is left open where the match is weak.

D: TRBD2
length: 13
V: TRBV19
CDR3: CASNLAGSYEQYF

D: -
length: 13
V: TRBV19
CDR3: CASSIGETGELFF

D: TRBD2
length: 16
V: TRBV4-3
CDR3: CASNPEAGGGTDTQYF

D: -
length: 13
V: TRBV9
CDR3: CASSVARRDTQYF

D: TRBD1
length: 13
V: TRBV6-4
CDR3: CASSRDRNYGYTF

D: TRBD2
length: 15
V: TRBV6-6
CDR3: CASSFTSGPSYEQYF

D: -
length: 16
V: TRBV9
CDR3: CASSVDAGRMTDTQYF

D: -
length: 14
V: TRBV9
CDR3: CASRAGRDNSPLHF

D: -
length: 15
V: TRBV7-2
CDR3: CASSPWRGWNYGYTF

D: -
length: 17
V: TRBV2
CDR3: CASSDVRRWGEDSPLHF

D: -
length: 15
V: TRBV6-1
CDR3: CASSETGLIYNEQFF

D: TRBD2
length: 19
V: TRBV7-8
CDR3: CASSPSGASGFTEKETQYF

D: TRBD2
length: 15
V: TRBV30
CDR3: CAWSSFWTSDYEQYF

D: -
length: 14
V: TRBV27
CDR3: CASSLGVRATEAFF

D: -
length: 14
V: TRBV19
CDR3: CASNHRSHNSPLHF

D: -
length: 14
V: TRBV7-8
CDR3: CASSSRGAGETQYF

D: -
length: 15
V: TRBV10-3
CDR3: CAISVRQENGYGYTF

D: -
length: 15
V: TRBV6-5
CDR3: CASTSGARGRQPQHF

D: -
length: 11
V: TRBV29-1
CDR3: CSVDLKGGYTF

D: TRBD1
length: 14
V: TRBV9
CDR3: CASSVGTGDYEQYF

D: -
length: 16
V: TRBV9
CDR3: CASSVGTGSFIDEQFF

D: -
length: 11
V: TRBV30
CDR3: CAWSGTGELFF

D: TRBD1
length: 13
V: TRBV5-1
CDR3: CASSWDRGRGAFF

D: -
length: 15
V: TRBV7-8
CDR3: CASSLGQGLRETQYF

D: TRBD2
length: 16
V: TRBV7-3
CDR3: CASRNTILGGSNEQFF

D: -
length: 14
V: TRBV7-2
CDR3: CASSGPDSNQPQHF

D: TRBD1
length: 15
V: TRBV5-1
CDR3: CASSYGDRNQETQYF

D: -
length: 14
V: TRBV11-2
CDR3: CASSLGPRGEKLFF

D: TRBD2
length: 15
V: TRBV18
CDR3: CASSPRGGAYNEQFF

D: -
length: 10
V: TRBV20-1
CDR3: CSANPDTQYF

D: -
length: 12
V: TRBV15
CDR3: CATRLSGTEAFF

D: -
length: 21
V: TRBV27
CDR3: CASSLSISAGAGRSMNTEAFF

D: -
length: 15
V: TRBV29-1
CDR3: CSVEGLGGGDYGYTF

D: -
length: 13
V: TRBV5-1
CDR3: CASSLGPTYEQYF

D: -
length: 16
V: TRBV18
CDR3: CASSYLPGGLWDEQFF

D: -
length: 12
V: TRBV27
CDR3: CASGRTNYGYTF

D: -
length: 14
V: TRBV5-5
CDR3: CASSQGGAGNTIYF

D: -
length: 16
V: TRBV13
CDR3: CASSLGGRERYNEQFF

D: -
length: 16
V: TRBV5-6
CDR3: CASSLGGRPSNTEAFF

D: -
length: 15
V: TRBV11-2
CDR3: CASSLLLGFPDTQYF

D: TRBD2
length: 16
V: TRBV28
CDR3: CASSLIPSGSRHEQYF

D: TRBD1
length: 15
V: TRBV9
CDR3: CASSVGWDSEEKLFF

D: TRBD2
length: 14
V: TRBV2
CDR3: CASSDEGGGDTQYF

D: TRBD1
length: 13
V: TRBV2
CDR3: CASRDRGGNEQYF

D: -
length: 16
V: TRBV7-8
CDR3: CASSLIGGRIGLSQFF

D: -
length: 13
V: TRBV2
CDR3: CASNEFRDQPQHF

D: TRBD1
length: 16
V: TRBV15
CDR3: CATSNWDRGNTGELFF

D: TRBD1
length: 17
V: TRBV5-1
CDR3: CASSTQDRLLEGQPQHF

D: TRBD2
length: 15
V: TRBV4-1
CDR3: CASSRGLANSYEQYF

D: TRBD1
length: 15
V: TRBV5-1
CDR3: CASSMGQGVPETQYF

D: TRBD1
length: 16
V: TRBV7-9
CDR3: CASSIDRDRAGEKLFF

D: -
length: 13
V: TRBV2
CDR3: CASSDYRNTEAFF

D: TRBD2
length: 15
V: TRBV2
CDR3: CASFGEGPSKYEQYF

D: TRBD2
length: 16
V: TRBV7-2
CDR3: CASSSLQGLVSYEQYF

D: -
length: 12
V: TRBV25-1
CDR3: CASSVGAAEAFF

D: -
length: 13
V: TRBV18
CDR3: CASSPGQFYEQYF

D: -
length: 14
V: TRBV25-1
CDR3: CASSRPGPNTEAFF

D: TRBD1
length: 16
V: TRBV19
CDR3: CASSIARDRGPSGYTF

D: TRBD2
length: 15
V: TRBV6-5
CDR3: CASRLTGGGTDTQYF

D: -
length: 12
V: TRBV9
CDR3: CASSVGGGEQYF